A single sample is the source of the 9 T cell receptor beta chains below, sequenced in a study of shared T cell receptors in the human thymus. Assay: immunoSEQ multiplex PCR; the TCRdb copy retains only in-frame clones and omits some. Seen here are 600,000 to 900,000 clones, 80% to 90% observed once, and the top ten hold about 0.0098%. The same sample was also used in a study of human thymus T cells.

Sequences were obtained from thymocytes. The receptor set was obtained from a girl under three years old with a congenital heart defect.

This clone was seen just once. The chain couples TRBV19 to TRBJ1-5; 8 nucleotides match TRBD1. CDR1 LNHDA and CDR2 SQIVND come from the germline V gene (reference sequence). With V trimmed by 0 bases and J by 7 bases, 11 bases remained unmatched. This CDR3 spans 17 amino acids. The CDR3 here is CASSIDEWTGLAQPQHF. CDR3 DNA sequence: TGTGCCAGTAGTATAGATGAATGGACAGGGTTGGCGCAGCCCCAGCATTTT.

V is TRBV19 and J is TRBJ1-1; D perhaps matches TRBD1 (5 bases). The CDR3 contains 21 residues. CDR1 and CDR2 from the germline V gene are LNHDA and SQIVND (reference sequence). Trimming took 5 bases from V and 2 from J, leaving 33 bases between them. The CDR3 region has the DNA TGTGCCAGTAGTGCCGGTTTTATGGGGCTTGCGACATCAAGGCTAAACACTGAAGCTTTCTTT. It specifies CASSAGFMGLATSRLNTEAFF.

V is TRBV10-2 and J is TRBJ1-2; possibly TRBD1 for D (6 bases). The V end was cut by 4 bases, the J end by 4 bases, with 13 bases between. CDR3 length equals 14 residues. The germline CDR1 and CDR2 sequences are WSHSY and SAAADI. The CDR3 is CASSGLQGGYGYTF. The CDR3 nucleotides read TGCGCCAGCAGTGGGTTACAGGGCGGCTATGGCTACACCTTC.

The chain employs TRBV28 and TRBJ2-7; 9 bases line up with TRBD1. The V gene end was trimmed by 3 bases and the J gene end by 4 bases; junction bases not matched to a gene: 1. The CDR3 runs to 13 residues. In germline, CDR1 is MDHEN, CDR2 SYDVKM. Here the CDR3 reads CASSLTGGYEQYF. DNA for the CDR3: TGTGCCAGCAGTTTGACAGGGGGATACGAGCAGTACTTC.

V gene TRBV10-3 combines with J gene TRBJ2-7; TRBD1 aligns across 8 bases. CDR3 length: 15 residues. V was clipped by 5 bases and J by 5 bases; unmatched bases: 11. The germline V gene has CDR1 ENHRY and CDR2 SYGVKD. CDR3 nucleotides: TGTGCCATCAGTCCCGAGGGGACAGGTAGGGACGAGCAGTACTTC. It translates to CAISPEGTGRDEQYF.

The chain combines TRBV14 with TRBJ2-4, with TRBD1 matching 9 bases. Germline values: CDR1 SGHDN, CDR2 FVKESK. V shed 3 bases and J 9 bases; nucleotides not matched to a gene: 12. This CDR3 contains 16 residues. The CDR3 nucleotides are TGTGCCAGCAGCCACGATGCCGGGACAGGGTCGGTCATTCAGTACTTC. Translation gives CASSHDAGTGSVIQYF.

CDR3 protein: CASSDGGGAETNNEQFF. CDR3 sequence (DNA): TGTGCCAGCAGTGACGGAGGGGGCGCCGAGACCAACAATGAGCAGTTCTTC. This chain uses TRBV2 with TRBJ2-1, with D tentatively TRBD1 (7 bases). The CDR3 totals 17 residues. Trimming cost V 3 bases and J 5 bases, with 20 bases left between them. The germline V gene has CDR1 SNHLY and CDR2 FYNNEI.

This chain links TRBV9 with TRBJ2-5, with 11 bases aligning to TRBD1. The CDR3 covers 17 residues. The germline V gene encodes CDR1 SGDLS and CDR2 YYNGEE. The V and J ends lost 1 base and 4 bases, in that order; junction bases with no gene match: 9. The CDR3 DNA is TGTGCCAGCAGCGTACACCCCCGGGACAGGGGGGGAGAGACCCAGTACTTC. Its translation is CASSVHPRDRGGETQYF.

This clone was detected only once. The chain combines TRBV7-2 with TRBJ1-1; TRBD1 agrees at 10 bases. Germline V lookup: CDR1 SGHTA, CDR2 FQGNSA. The CDR3 contains 16 residues. V dropped 6 bases and J dropped 7; count of bases not matched to a gene: 14. CDR3 amino acids: CASRHSRTGGGFEAFF. CDR3 coding DNA: TGTGCCAGCAGACATTCGCGGACAGGGGGTGGGTTTGAAGCTTTCTTT.